This TCR beta chain originates from a study of identical twins. Via MiXCR, TCRdb re-called the 5' RACE reads, giving one row per CDR3 protein. Of around 470,000 distinct CDR3 sequences in the sample, around 14% were seen once. This clonotype has only a few counts. Per the germline V gene, CDR1 is LNHNV and CDR2 is YYDKDF (reference sequence). CDR3 length equals 17 residues. The J segment lost 2 bases and the V segment lost 2 bases, leaving 10 bases of the junction unmatched. Another study also made use of these data, one on yellow fever vaccine responses in identical twins. This second study notes: Among the twins, the vaccine T cell response reportedly seemed partly convergent and partly personalized.

The specimen was CD4+ T cells sorted from blood. The chain carries TRBV15 and TRBJ2-5, with 8 bases aligning to TRBD1. The source is a woman between 18 and 29 years old in good health. Here the CDR3 reads CATSRKGVGQGQETQYF. Here the CDR3 DNA reads TGTGCCACCAGCAGAAAGGGGGTTGGACAGGGTCAAGAGACCCAGTACTTC.